Listed below are T cell receptor beta chains from one sample, sequenced in a study of CD8 T cells in Susac syndrome. TCRdb used MiXCR to reprocess the immunoSEQ multiplex PCR reads, holding one entry per CDR3 protein. Of approximately 74,000 distinct CDR3 sequences listed, 94% are singletons. Sample: CD8+ T cells from PBMCs. These receptors all come from a human donor with Susac syndrome. The CDR3 runs from the conserved cysteine through the conserved F or W. Each record gives: D gene, J gene, CDR3 length, clone size, V gene, CDR3 protein, CDR3 DNA. The D gene is left open where the match is weak. Expanded clones are given a class, and other clones once, few, many or no size at all.

>NA|TRBJ2-7|15|NA|TRBV9
CASSVDWGSSYEQYF
TGTGCCAGCAGCGTAGATTGGGGATCCTCCTACGAGCAGTACTTC
>NA|TRBJ2-3|13|NA|TRBV7-9
CASNSPGRDTQYF
TGTGCCAGCAATTCACCAGGGCGAGATACGCAGTATTTT
>NA|TRBJ2-3|13|NA|TRBV10-3
CAIRGWDSDTQYF
TGTGCCATCAGGGGGTGGGACTCGGATACGCAGTATTTT
>NA|TRBJ2-7|13|NA|TRBV4-1
CASSHAEGNEQYF
TGCGCCAGCAGCCACGCGGAGGGGAACGAGCAGTACTTC
>NA|TRBJ2-5|12|NA|TRBV28
CASSFEGETQYF
TGTGCCAGCAGTTTTGAGGGAGAGACCCAGTACTTC
>NA|TRBJ2-5|13|once|TRBV29-1
CSVEWGDQETQYF
TGCAGCGTTGAGTGGGGGGACCAAGAGACCCAGTACTTC
>TRBD2|TRBJ2-2|16|NA|TRBV4-2
CASSLGLAENTGELFF
TGTGCCAGCAGCCTTGGACTAGCGGAGAACACCGGGGAGCTGTTTTTT
>TRBD1|TRBJ1-2|15|NA|TRBV13
CASSEGQVRFDGYTF
TGTGCCAGCAGCGAGGGACAGGTCCGGTTCGATGGCTACACCTTC
>NA|TRBJ2-1|16|NA|TRBV19
CASSPRDLSSYNEQFF
TGTGCCAGTTCCCCCAGAGACCTGAGCTCCTACAATGAGCAGTTCTTC
>NA|TRBJ2-7|16|NA|TRBV27
CASTKTTGGAFYEQYF
TGTGCCAGCACCAAAACGACGGGGGGCGCATTTTACGAGCAGTACTTC
>NA|TRBJ2-5|15|NA|TRBV5-4
CASSLGAGSGETQYF
TGTGCCAGCAGCTTGGGGGCGGGGAGTGGGGAGACCCAGTACTTC
>NA|TRBJ2-7|15|few|TRBV10-3
CAISESVGGNYEQYF
TGTGCCATCAGTGAGTCCGTTGGCGGGAACTACGAGCAGTACTTC
>TRBD2|TRBJ2-1|13|NA|TRBV30
CAWSALAGREQFF
TGTGCCTGGAGTGCGCTAGCGGGGCGAGAGCAGTTCTTC
>NA|TRBJ1-5|14|NA|TRBV28
CASSLGDLNQPQHF
TGTGCCAGCAGTCTCGGCGATTTGAATCAGCCCCAGCATTTT
>TRBD2|TRBJ2-5|16|NA|TRBV7-9
CASSLDSGLVGETQYF
TGTGCCAGCAGCTTAGACTCGGGACTAGTCGGGGAGACCCAGTACTTC
>TRBD2|TRBJ2-4|20|NA|TRBV4-2
CASSQGLVGSGRGAGNIQYF
TGTGCCAGCAGCCAAGGGCTTGTAGGAAGCGGGAGAGGGGCGGGAAACATTCAGTACTTC
>NA|TRBJ2-7|15|NA|TRBV15
CATSREFRGSYEQYF
TGTGCCACCAGCAGAGAATTCCGGGGGTCCTACGAGCAGTACTTC
>TRBD2|TRBJ2-3|15|NA|TRBV6-5
CATVQLAGGTDTQYF
TGTGCCACCGTACAGCTGGCGGGAGGCACAGATACGCAGTATTTT
>TRBD1|TRBJ2-7|18|NA|TRBV12-3/TRBV12-4
CASSLGDLGQGSPYEQYF
TGTGCCAGCAGTTTAGGGGACTTAGGACAGGGGTCTCCCTACGAGCAGTACTTC
>TRBD1|TRBJ1-2|13|NA|TRBV24-1
CATSDLVEGAFRF
TGTGCCACCAGTGATTTGGTGGAGGGGGCATTTCGCTTC
>NA|TRBJ2-1|13|NA|TRBV12-3/TRBV12-4
CASRLVSYNEQFF
TGTGCCAGCAGGCTCGTCAGTTACAATGAGCAGTTCTTC
>NA|TRBJ2-7|12|NA|TRBV7-9
CASSHATYEQYF
TGTGCCAGCAGTCATGCCACCTACGAGCAGTACTTC
>NA|TRBJ1-1|13|NA|TRBV7-9
CASSFGDATEAFF
TGTGCCAGCAGCTTCGGGGATGCCACTGAAGCTTTCTTT
>NA|TRBJ2-1|11|NA|TRBV20-1
CSAPTRGRQFF
TGCAGTGCTCCTACTCGCGGACGGCAGTTCTTC
>TRBD2|TRBJ2-2|18|NA|TRBV6-2/TRBV6-3
CASSRTTSGRANTGELFF
TGTGCCAGCAGCCGAACTACTAGCGGGAGGGCCAACACCGGGGAGCTGTTTTTT
>NA|TRBJ2-1|17|NA|TRBV7-9
CASSPPLIGVRYNEQFF
TGTGCCAGCAGCCCGCCTCTGATCGGGGTACGGTATAATGAGCAGTTCTTC
>NA|TRBJ2-5|12|NA|TRBV27
CASGDNQETQYF
TGTGCCAGCGGGGACAACCAAGAGACCCAGTACTTC
>NA|TRBJ2-1|16|NA|TRBV14
CASSQVYGFSYNEQFF
TGTGCCAGCAGCCAAGTGTACGGGTTTTCCTACAATGAGCAGTTCTTC
>NA|TRBJ1-2|13|NA|TRBV12-3/TRBV12-4
CASSVLGTGGYTF
TGTGCCAGCAGTGTCCTGGGAACCGGCGGCTACACCTTC
>NA|TRBJ2-7|13|NA|TRBV9
CASSVQDGYEQYF
TGTGCCAGCAGCGTGCAGGACGGCTACGAGCAGTACTTC
>TRBD1|TRBJ1-4|17|NA|TRBV6-1
CASSPERADRANEKLFF
TGTGCCAGCAGTCCCGAGAGAGCGGACAGGGCGAATGAAAAACTGTTTTTT
>NA|TRBJ1-5|12|NA|TRBV7-9
CATEGRNQPQHF
TGTGCCACGGAGGGGCGCAATCAGCCCCAGCATTTT
>NA|TRBJ1-5|13|NA|TRBV7-9
CASSRGLNQPQHF
TGTGCCTCTTCACGGGGTCTCAATCAGCCCCAGCATTTT
>NA|TRBJ2-5|13|NA|TRBV5-4
CASSFRGVETQYF
TGTGCCAGCAGTTTTAGGGGGGTGGAGACCCAGTACTTC
>TRBD2|TRBJ2-1|15|once|TRBV2
CASSGASGAYNEQFF
TGTGCCAGCAGTGGGGCTAGCGGGGCCTACAATGAGCAGTTCTTC
>NA|TRBJ2-1|16|NA|TRBV4-3
CASSQDIGQSYNEQFF
TGCGCCAGCAGCCAAGATATAGGGCAAAGCTACAATGAGCAGTTCTTC
>NA|TRBJ2-7|18|NA|TRBV28
CASSLGPTLKGSNYEQYF
TGTGCCAGCAGTTTAGGCCCCACGTTAAAGGGCTCGAACTACGAGCAGTACTTC
>TRBD1|TRBJ2-5|17|once|TRBV2
CASSVGPGTGVQETQYF
TGTGCCAGCAGCGTCGGTCCCGGGACAGGGGTCCAAGAGACCCAGTACTTC
>NA|TRBJ1-2|15|NA|TRBV12-3/TRBV12-4
CASSVKQLSNYGYTF
TGTGCCAGCAGCGTCAAACAGTTGTCGAACTATGGCTACACCTTC
>NA|TRBJ2-5|13|NA|TRBV27
CASSWGAGETQYF
TGTGCCAGCAGTTGGGGGGCCGGGGAGACCCAGTACTTC
>NA|TRBJ2-6|18|NA|TRBV4-1
CASSQDSPRGYGANVLTF
TGCGCCAGCAGCCAAGATAGCCCTAGGGGGTATGGGGCCAACGTCCTGACTTTC
>NA|TRBJ1-6|12|NA|TRBV4-1
CASSNLGSPLHF
TGCGCCAGCAGCAATCTGGGTTCACCCCTCCACTTT
>TRBD1|TRBJ2-7|16|once|TRBV7-9
CASSLQQGAPSYEQYF
TGTGCCAGCAGCCTTCAACAGGGGGCTCCCTCCTACGAGCAGTACTTC
>NA|TRBJ2-7|12|NA|TRBV29-1
CSVEGPTYEQYF
TGCAGCGTTGAAGGTCCAACCTACGAGCAGTACTTC
>NA|TRBJ2-2|13|NA|TRBV7-9
CASSSSELGELFF
TGTGCCAGCAGCTCATCAGAGCTCGGGGAGCTGTTTTTT
>NA|TRBJ2-3|16|NA|TRBV7-2
CASSPIQTPERDTQYF
TGTGCCAGCAGCCCTATACAAACCCCCGAGAGAGATACGCAGTATTTT
>NA|TRBJ2-1|13|NA|TRBV7-2
CASSLELRYEQFF
TGTGCCAGCAGCTTAGAGTTGAGATATGAGCAGTTCTTC
>TRBD1|TRBJ2-7|14|NA|TRBV12-3/TRBV12-4
CASSTGQSSYEQYF
TGTGCCAGCAGTACGGGACAGAGCTCCTACGAGCAGTACTTC
>NA|TRBJ2-7|12|NA|TRBV6-5
CASSTGSYEQYF
TGTGCCAGCAGTACAGGGTCCTACGAGCAGTACTTC
>NA|TRBJ1-2|14|NA|TRBV12-3/TRBV12-4
CASSYGGSSYGYTF
TGTGCCAGCAGTTATGGGGGCTCTAGCTATGGCTACACCTTC